Presented here are 5 T cell receptor beta chains from one specimen sequenced in a study of shared clonotypes between healthy human individuals. Some clones are missing from TCRdb's copy, which holds only in-frame ones; the method was immunoSEQ multiplex PCR. The table lists about 480,000 clones, less than 85% of them singletons, with approximately 12% in the top ten. The sequenced material came from PBMCs. Receptors were obtained from a woman in her thirties or forties in good health. Some clones in this sample may be carry-over from other donors' samples.

This clone has a single count. The chain recombines TRBV7-8 with TRBJ1-5; no firm D call. The germline CDR1 and CDR2 sequences are SGHVS and FQNEAQ. The CDR3 loop spans 12 amino acids. V dropped 2 bases and J dropped 5 bases, with 4 bases sitting between them. In DNA form, the CDR3 reads TGTGCCAGCAGCTTAACAGATCAGCCCCAGCATTTT. Its protein product is CASSLTDQPQHF.

The rearrangement joins TRBV11-3 to TRBJ2-1; TRBD1 matches at 7 bases. CDR3 length: 12 amino acids. Unmatched junction bases numbered 4, after V lost 5 bases and J lost 9 bases. CDR1 SGHNT and CDR2 YENEEA come from the germline V gene. The CDR3 DNA reads as TGTGCCAGCAGCCCGGGACAGTCTGAGCAGTTCTTC. Its protein is CASSPGQSEQFF.

This sequence joins TRBV11-2 and TRBJ2-1; D is uncertain. This CDR3 region has 16 residues. Trimming took 5 bases from V and 1 from J, leaving 15 bases between them. Germline-derived CDR1 and CDR2 are SGHAT and FQNNGV. The CDR3 region is CASSLPFVSSYNEQFF. DNA for the CDR3: TGTGCCAGCAGCCTACCTTTCGTCTCTTCCTACAATGAGCAGTTCTTC.

This clone was counted ten times or more. The chain links TRBV6-4 to TRBJ2-1, with 8 bases lining up with TRBD2. CDR3 length: 14 amino acids. V shed 2 bases, J shed 10 bases, and the junction held 7 bases outside the gene matches. The germline gives CDR1 MRHNA, CDR2 SNTAGT. The CDR3 DNA follows: TGTGCCAGCAGTGACGGGAGCGGGAGCGGGGAGCAGTTCTTC. Residues: CASSDGSGSGEQFF.

The chain links TRBV7-6 to TRBJ2-2, with a weak D call TRBD1 (6 bases). V lost 0 bases and J lost 0, with 8 bases in between. This CDR3 comprises 16 residues. The germline V gene has CDR1 SGHVS and CDR2 FNYEAQ. The CDR3 reads CASSLATGTNTGELFF. CDR3 nucleotides: TGTGCCAGCAGCTTAGCCACAGGGACGAACACCGGGGAGCTGTTTTTT.